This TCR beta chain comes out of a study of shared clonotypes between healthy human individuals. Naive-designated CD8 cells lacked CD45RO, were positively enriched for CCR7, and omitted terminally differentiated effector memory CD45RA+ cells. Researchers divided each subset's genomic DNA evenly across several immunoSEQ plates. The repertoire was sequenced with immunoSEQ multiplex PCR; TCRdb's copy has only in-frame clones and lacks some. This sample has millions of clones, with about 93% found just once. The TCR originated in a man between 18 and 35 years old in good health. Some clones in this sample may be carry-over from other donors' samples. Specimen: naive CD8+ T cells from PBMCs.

CDR3 DNA: TGTGCCAGCAGCTCACAGGGGGCTACCAATCAGCCCCAGCATTTT. Protein product: CASSSQGATNQPQHF. This chain joins TRBV5-5 and TRBJ1-5; 9 nucleotides match TRBD1. This CDR3 is built from 15 residues. In germline, CDR1 is SGHKS, CDR2 YYEKEE (reference sequence). Germline trimming cut 3 bases from V and 3 bases from J; bases unmatched to any gene: 4.